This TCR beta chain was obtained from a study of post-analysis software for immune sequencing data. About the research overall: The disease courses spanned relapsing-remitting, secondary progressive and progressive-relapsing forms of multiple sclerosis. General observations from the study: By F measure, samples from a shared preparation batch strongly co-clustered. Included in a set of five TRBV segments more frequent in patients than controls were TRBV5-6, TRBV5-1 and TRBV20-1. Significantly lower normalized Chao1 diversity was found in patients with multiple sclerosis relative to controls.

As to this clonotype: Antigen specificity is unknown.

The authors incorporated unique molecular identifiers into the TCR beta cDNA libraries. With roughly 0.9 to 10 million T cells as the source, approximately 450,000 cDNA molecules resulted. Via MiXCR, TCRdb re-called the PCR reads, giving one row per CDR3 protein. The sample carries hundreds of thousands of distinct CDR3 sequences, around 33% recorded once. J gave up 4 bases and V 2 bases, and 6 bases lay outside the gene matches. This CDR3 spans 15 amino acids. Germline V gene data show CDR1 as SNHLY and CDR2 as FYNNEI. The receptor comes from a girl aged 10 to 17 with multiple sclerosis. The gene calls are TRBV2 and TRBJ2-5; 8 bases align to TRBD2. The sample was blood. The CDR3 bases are TGTGCCAGCAGTGAATTTGGACTAGCATCAGAGACCCAGTACTTC. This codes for CASSEFGLASETQYF.